The T cell receptor (beta chain) under discussion was sequenced for a study of cytomegalovirus exposure and HLA in healthy donors. Study results and limitations: It was reported that TCR beta sequences correctly inferred the HLA-A and HLA-B alleles for most subjects. A prior analysis recorded that most TCR beta V segments were productive about 87% or about 30% of the time.

It was with 60 Vbeta and 13 Jbeta primers that the PCR ran. Measured with immunoSEQ multiplex PCR; TCRdb has only the in-frame clones, and not every one. The sample has 75,000 to 90,000 clones; over 65% are singletons. Notes on this clone: Its antigen is unknown.

CDR3 length: 13 amino acids. Per the germline V gene, CDR1 is MGHDK and CDR2 is SYGVNS. Trimming pared 3 bases from V and 2 bases from J, leaving 5 bases between. V usage is TRBV25-1 and J usage is TRBJ1-3; TRBD1 might be the D (5 bases). Specimen: PBMCs. The source of this sequence is a man aged 35-49 years in good health and CMV-seronegative. CDR3 loop: CASSDRAGNTIYF. As DNA, the CDR3 is TGTGCCAGCAGTGACAGGGCTGGAAACACCATATATTTT.